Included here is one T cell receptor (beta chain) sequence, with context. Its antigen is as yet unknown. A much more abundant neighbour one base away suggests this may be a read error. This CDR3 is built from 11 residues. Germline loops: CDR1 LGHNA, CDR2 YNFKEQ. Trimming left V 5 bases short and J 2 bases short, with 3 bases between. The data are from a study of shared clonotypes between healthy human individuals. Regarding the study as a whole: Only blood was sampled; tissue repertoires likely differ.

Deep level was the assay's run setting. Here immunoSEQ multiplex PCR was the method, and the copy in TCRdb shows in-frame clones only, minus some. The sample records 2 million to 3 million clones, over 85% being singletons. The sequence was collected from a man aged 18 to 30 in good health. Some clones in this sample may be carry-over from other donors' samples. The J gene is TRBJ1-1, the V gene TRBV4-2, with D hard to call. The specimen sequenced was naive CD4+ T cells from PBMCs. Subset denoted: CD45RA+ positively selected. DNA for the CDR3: TGTGCCAGCAGCTTTAACACTGAAGCTTTCTTT. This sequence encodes CASSFNTEAFF.